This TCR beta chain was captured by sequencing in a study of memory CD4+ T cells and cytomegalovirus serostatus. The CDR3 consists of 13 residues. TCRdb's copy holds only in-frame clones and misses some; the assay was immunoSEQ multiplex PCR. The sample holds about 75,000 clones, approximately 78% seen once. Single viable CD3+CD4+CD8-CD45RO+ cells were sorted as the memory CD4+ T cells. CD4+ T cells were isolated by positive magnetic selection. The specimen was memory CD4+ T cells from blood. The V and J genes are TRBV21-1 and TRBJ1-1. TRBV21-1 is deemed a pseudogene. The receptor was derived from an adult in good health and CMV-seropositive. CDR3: CASHGGENTEAFF. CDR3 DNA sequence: TGTGCCAGCCACGGCGGGGAGAACACTGAAGCTTTCTTT.